What follows are 28 T cell receptor beta chains derived from one specimen sequenced in a study of type 1 and type 2 diabetes patients. The PCR template was genomic DNA. Amplification of the beta chain CDR3 used 30 forward and 13 reverse multiplex primers. TCRdb re-derived calls from the multiplex PCR reads in MiXCR, one entry per CDR3 protein. The repertoire includes about 290,000 distinct CDR3 sequences, around 47% of them detected once, and roughly an eighth sits in the top ten. Sequencing input: peripheral blood mononuclear cells (PBMCs). The receptor source for this set is a man between 18 and 35 years old with type 2 diabetes.

This clonotype was picked up a small number of times. V is TRBV19 and J is TRBJ1-5; no definite D call. With 8 bases removed from V and 7 bases from J, the gap between germline ends came to 12 bases. The CDR3 sequence is 12 residues long. Germline CDR1 and CDR2: LNHDA and SQIVND (reference sequence). The CDR3 is CASCGLGQPQHF. The CDR3, as DNA: TGTGCCAGTTGTGGTCTAGGCCAGCCCCAGCATTTT.

This chain connects TRBV10-3 to TRBJ1-1, with TRBD1 matching 7 bases. V shed 6 bases and J 1 base; nucleotides not matched to a gene: 11. Germline CDR1 and CDR2: ENHRY and SYGVKD. This CDR3 has 16 amino acids. In nucleotides, the CDR3 is TGTGCCATCAGCTCGAACAGGGGTTCTGGGAACACTGAAGCTTTCTTT. Its translation is CAISSNRGSGNTEAFF.

This clonotype has more than one count but fewer than ten. V is TRBV6-5 and J is TRBJ2-1, with TRBD2 matching over 8 bases. V dropped 5 bases and J dropped 7; count of bases not matched to a gene: 16. CDR1 is MNHEY, CDR2 SVGAGI, per germline. The CDR3 contains 17 residues. The CDR3 sequence is CASSENLAGFRANEQFF. The CDR3 DNA is TGTGCCAGCAGTGAAAACCTAGCGGGTTTTAGGGCTAATGAGCAGTTCTTC.

V gene TRBV9 combines with J gene TRBJ2-1; D is unresolved. Trimming left V 1 base short and J 5 bases short, with 7 bases between. The CDR3 has 13 residues. The germline CDR1 and CDR2 sequences are SGDLS and YYNGEE. In DNA form, the CDR3 reads TGTGCCAGCAGCGTAAGCAGGAACAATGAGCAGTTCTTC. It codes for CASSVSRNNEQFF.

This clonotype has just a few counts. The chain is built from TRBV14 and TRBJ1-5, with D hard to call. Germline V gives CDR1 SGHDN, CDR2 FVKESK. V was shortened by 0 bases and J by 5 bases, with 5 bases between the two germline ends. This CDR3 is built from 13 residues. DNA for the CDR3: TGTGCCAGCAGCCAAGATAACCATCAGCCCCAGCATTTT. Translating gives CASSQDNHQPQHF. The whole variable domain, filled in from reference TRBV14 and TRBJ1-5, reads EAGVTQFPSHSVIEKGQTVTLRCDPISGHDNLYWYRRVMGKEIKFLLHFVKESKQDESGMPNNRFLAERTGGTYSTLKVQPAELEDSGVYFCASSQDNHQPQHFGDGTRLSIL.

This clonotype showed up many times. The chain employs TRBV6-6 and TRBJ2-5; a possible D gene is TRBD2 (6 bases). This CDR3 region has 13 residues. Trimming left V 2 bases short and J 2 bases short, with 6 bases between. CDR1 and CDR2 from the germline V gene are MNHNY and SVGAGI (reference sequence). The chain's CDR3 is CASSYGRQETQYF. CDR3 coding DNA: TGTGCCAGCAGTTACGGGAGGCAAGAGACCCAGTACTTC.

Note on this clonotype: The limits of the CDR3 on the DNA are not certain, so only TCRdb's listed CDR3 is given. The chain links TRBV27 to TRBJ2-3; the DNA was not used to check the table's D call, TRBD2. The CDR3 region is 15 residues in length, termini included. The germline V gene has CDR1 MNHEY and CDR2 SMNVEV (reference sequence). The CDR3 loop is CASSTSGGRTDTQYF.

This clonotype was counted ten times or more. The V call is TRBV7-6, the J call TRBJ2-7; possible D gene TRBD1, 5 bases. The length of the CDR3 is 13 residues. Deletions cut 4 bases from V and 2 bases from J, with 9 bases between. Germline V gives CDR1 SGHVS, CDR2 FNYEAQ. The CDR3 DNA sequence: TGTGCCAGCAGCTCAACAGGAACCTACGAGCAGTACTTC. Encoded protein: CASSSTGTYEQYF.

There are a few counts of this clonotype. The chain is built from TRBV24-1 and TRBJ2-3, with 8 nucleotides matching TRBD1. The CDR3 totals 13 residues. Germline loops: CDR1 KGHDR, CDR2 SFDVKD. Germline trimming cut 9 bases from V and 7 bases from J; bases unmatched to any gene: 8. The CDR3 here is CATGSTGAYTQYF. Written as DNA, the CDR3 is TGTGCCACCGGTTCGACAGGGGCATATACGCAGTATTTT.

The chain couples TRBV7-2 to TRBJ1-1, with 7 bases aligning to TRBD1. V gave up 3 bases and J gave up 10 bases; unmatched junction bases: 14. The CDR3 extends over 15 amino acids. Germline-derived CDR1 and CDR2 are SGHTA and FQGNSA. DNA for the CDR3: TGTGCCAGCAGCTTTCCCGAACAGGGGAGGTGGGGAGCTTTCTTT. Protein sequence: CASSFPEQGRWGAFF.

The chain links TRBV4-3 to TRBJ1-5, with D tentatively TRBD1 (5 bases). Germline V gene data show CDR1 as LGHNA and CDR2 as YSLEER. V dropped 0 bases and J dropped 8 bases, with 8 bases sitting between them. CDR3 length equals 13 residues. CDR3 protein: CASSQDQGEPQHF. The CDR3 DNA reads as TGCGCCAGCAGCCAAGATCAGGGCGAGCCCCAGCATTTT.

This clonotype was seen more than once but under ten times. The chain employs TRBV6-1 and TRBJ1-2, with 11 nucleotides matching TRBD1. Trimming took 6 bases from V and 3 from J; bases not matched to a gene: 12. Per the germline V gene, CDR1 is MNHNS and CDR2 is SASEGT. CDR3 length: 17 amino acids. The CDR3 sequence is CASRASGTGGFYYGYTF. CDR3 DNA sequence: TGTGCCAGCAGGGCCTCCGGGACAGGGGGATTTTACTATGGCTACACCTTC.

This clonotype showed up just a few times. Mismatch with germline at one junction end may stem from a read error. The chain couples TRBV10-3 to TRBJ2-7, with D possibly TRBD1 on 6 matching bases. Per germline, CDR1 ENHRY and CDR2 SYGVKD. The CDR3 loop spans 15 amino acids. CDR3 in DNA: TGTGTCATCAGTGAGGCGGACAGCGGAGAGGCCGAGCAGTACTTC. This encodes CVISEADSGEAEQYF.

For the CDR3, the DNA is TGTGCCAGCACTGTGGGCAACACTGAAGCTTTCTTT. Amino acid sequence: CASTVGNTEAFF. This chain connects TRBV2 to TRBJ1-1; no definite D call. This CDR3 contains 12 residues. The V gene's germline CDR1 is SNHLY and CDR2 FYNNEI. V was cut by 7 bases and J by 2 bases, with 8 bases left in between.

This chain joins TRBV15 and TRBJ1-2; 10 positions agree with TRBD1. Germline assignment: CDR1 LNHNV and CDR2 YYDKDF (reference sequence). Trimming took 5 bases from V and 8 from J; bases not matched to a gene: 8. This CDR3 region has 14 residues. CDR3 protein: CATSSRTGGRGYTF. DNA of the CDR3: TGTGCCACCAGCTCCCGGACAGGGGGACGAGGCTACACCTTC.

CDR3 region: CASSLTRDSNEQFF. The CDR3 coding sequence is TGTGCCAGCAGCTTAACTAGGGACAGCAATGAGCAGTTCTTC. V gene TRBV7-2 combines with J gene TRBJ2-1, with 7 bases fitting TRBD1. The CDR3 loop spans 14 amino acids. V shed 2 bases and J 6 bases; nucleotides not matched to a gene: 4. Germline-derived CDR1 and CDR2 are SGHTA and FQGNSA.

This chain uses TRBV5-1 with TRBJ2-7, with 7 bases that match TRBD2. V shed 0 bases and J 5 bases; nucleotides not matched to a gene: 8. The germline CDR1 and CDR2 sequences are SGHRS and YFSETQ. The CDR3 has 15 residues. In DNA, the CDR3 is TGCGCCAGCAGCTTGGAGGGGAGGGCCTCTGACGAGCAGTACTTC. It specifies CASSLEGRASDEQYF.

A remark on this clonotype: The germline gene is not matched at one end of the junction; a read error may be the cause. The rearrangement uses TRBV10-1 and TRBJ2-3, with 7 bases that match TRBD1. The length of the CDR3 is 13 residues. CDR1 is WNHNN, CDR2 SYGVQD, per germline (reference sequence). The CDR3 spells CAGLTGEADAQYF. CDR3 sequence (DNA): TGCGCCGGATTAACAGGGGAAGCAGATGCGCAGTATTTT.

This clonotype was counted once. J is TRBJ1-4 and V is TRBV14, with a tentative D call TRBD1 (5 bases). V dropped 0 bases and J dropped 3 bases, with 14 bases sitting between them. Germline V gene lookup returns CDR1 SGHDN and CDR2 FVKESK. This CDR3 region has 17 residues. CDR3 residues: CASSQDLGELPNEKLFF. The CDR3 coding sequence is TGTGCCAGCAGCCAAGATCTGGGGGAGCTACCTAATGAAAAACTGTTTTTT.

This clonotype was recorded a few times. V is TRBV7-6 and J is TRBJ1-4, with D possibly TRBD1 on 5 matching bases. The CDR3 covers 13 residues. Trimming took off 5 bases at V and 10 bases at J, with 14 bases between the two ends. Germline values: CDR1 SGHVS, CDR2 FNYEAQ. The CDR3, as DNA: TGTGCCAGCAGCAACGGGGGGTGGGGAAAACTGTTTTTT. This codes for CASSNGGWGKLFF.

This chain uses TRBV4-1 with TRBJ2-7; D is uncertain. The CDR3 has 15 residues. Germline CDR1 and CDR2: MGHRA and YSYEKL. Trimming pared 0 bases from V and 6 bases from J, leaving 15 bases between. The CDR3 reads CASSQEGFFVGEQYF. For the CDR3, the DNA is TGCGCCAGCAGCCAAGAAGGCTTTTTCGTCGGCGAGCAGTACTTC.

V is TRBV2 and J is TRBJ1-4, with 7 bases identical to TRBD1. The V gene end was trimmed by 3 bases and the J gene end by 11 bases; junction bases not matched to a gene: 6. The CDR3 sequence is 13 residues long. CDR1 is SNHLY and CDR2 is FYNNEI in the germline V gene. The CDR3 sequence is CASSDGTEMKLFF. In DNA form, the CDR3 reads TGTGCCAGCAGTGATGGGACAGAGATGAAACTGTTTTTT.

The genes are TRBV2 and TRBJ2-4; weak D call: TRBD2 (5 bases). V was trimmed by 4 bases and J by 3 bases, leaving 10 bases between them. Per germline, CDR1 SNHLY and CDR2 FYNNEI. The CDR3 spans 14 residues. In DNA, the CDR3 is TGTGCCAGCAGTGCGTCCGGGGACAAAAACATTCAGTACTTC. It specifies CASSASGDKNIQYF.

This chain uses TRBV9 with TRBJ2-2; D remains ambiguous. CDR3 length: 13 amino acids. Germline lookup yields CDR1 SGDLS and CDR2 YYNGEE. V was shortened by 4 bases and J by 6 bases, with 10 bases between the two germline ends. DNA for the CDR3: TGTGCCAGCAGCCCCATTAGGTCCGGGGAGCTGTTTTTT. Its protein product is CASSPIRSGELFF.

Comment on this clonotype: With a much larger clone just one base away, this may be a read error. The chain joins TRBV2 to TRBJ1-2, with a weak D call TRBD1 (5 bases). The germline V and J ends were trimmed by 8 bases and 6 bases, with 16 bases remaining between them. The CDR3 consists of 13 residues. Germline V gene data show CDR1 as SNHLY and CDR2 as FYNNEI. In DNA form, the CDR3 reads TGTGCCAGCGGGGGAAACGGGATACATGGCTACACCTTC. Encoded protein: CASGGNGIHGYTF.

The chain uses TRBV19 and TRBJ1-5; no clear D gene. The CDR3 runs to 15 residues. Trimming pared 7 bases from V and 0 bases from J, leaving 13 bases between. Per the germline V gene, CDR1 is LNHDA and CDR2 is SQIVND (reference sequence). CDR3: CASTEGDYSNQPQHF. The CDR3 nucleotides read TGTGCCAGTACTGAGGGAGACTATAGCAATCAGCCCCAGCATTTT.

The chain has TRBV29-1 and TRBJ1-4; 11 nucleotides match TRBD1. With 7 bases clipped from V and 8 bases from J, the junction kept 6 bases outside the gene matches. This CDR3 contains 13 residues. In germline, CDR1 is SQVTM, CDR2 ANQGSEA. CDR3 in amino acids: CSAMGQGDEKLFF. The DNA of the CDR3 is TGCAGCGCCATGGGACAGGGGGACGAAAAACTGTTTTTT.

V and J are TRBV12-3 or TRBV12-4 and TRBJ1-1, with D uncertain. The CDR3 is 16 amino acids. V dropped 3 bases and J dropped 2 bases, with 16 bases sitting between them. CDR3 coding DNA: TGTGCCAGCAGTTTTGGCAGGAGGGAGGGAAACACTGAAGCTTTCTTT. Encoded protein: CASSFGRREGNTEAFF.